This entry lists 23 T cell receptor beta chains sequenced from one sample in a study of early T cells in non-severe SARS-CoV-2 infection. From the 5' RACE reads, TCRdb called clonotypes with MiXCR, one entry per CDR3 protein. Of tens of thousands of distinct CDR3 sequences in the sample, 10% to 15% were seen once. The input for sequencing was whole blood, taken at baseline. All receptors derive from an adult who was a healthcare worker with PCR-confirmed SARS-CoV-2 infection or an uninfected control (not recorded which).

This clonotype was detected ten times or more. The rearrangement links TRBV11-2 to TRBJ2-3, with a tentative D call TRBD2 (6 bases). Germline CDR1 reads SGHAT; CDR2 reads FQNNGV. This CDR3 is built from 13 residues. The germline V and J ends were trimmed by 5 bases and 3 bases, with 9 bases remaining between them. The CDR3 nucleotides are TGTGCCAGCAGCCCGGGACTGACAGATACGCAGTATTTT. Encoded protein: CASSPGLTDTQYF.

This clonotype was seen a handful of times. The chain links TRBV4-1 to TRBJ1-4; D call uncertain. The CDR3 loop spans 17 amino acids. Trimming pared 1 base from V and 5 bases from J, leaving 17 bases between. CDR1 is MGHRA and CDR2 is YSYEKL in the germline V gene. The CDR3 coding sequence is TGCGCCAGCAGCCAAGGATCCCTCGGGCAGCTAAATGAAAAACTGTTTTTT. It yields the protein CASSQGSLGQLNEKLFF.

This clonotype came up many times. V gene TRBV5-1 combines with J gene TRBJ2-6; the match to TRBD1 covers 9 bases. J lost 1 base, V lost 1 base, and 6 bases had no gene match. Germline loops: CDR1 SGHRS, CDR2 YFSETQ. The CDR3 consists of 18 residues. CDR3: CASSLHGQGTSGANVLTF. The CDR3 bases are TGCGCCAGCAGCTTGCATGGACAGGGGACGTCTGGGGCCAACGTCCTGACTTTC.

The rearrangement links TRBV7-3 to TRBJ2-1; TRBD2 agrees at 13 bases. The germline gives CDR1 SGHTA, CDR2 FQGTGA. This CDR3 comprises 14 residues. The V segment lost 3 bases and the J segment 9 bases; nucleotides outside the gene matches: 2. The CDR3 region has the DNA TGTGCCAGCAGCTTTGGACTAGCGGGAGTTGAGCAGTTCTTC. This codes for CASSFGLAGVEQFF.

V and J are TRBV6-5 and TRBJ2-2; 10 bases fit TRBD2. Germline V gene lookup returns CDR1 MNHEY and CDR2 SVGAGI. The CDR3 consists of 15 residues. J gave up 7 bases and V 6 bases, and 8 bases lay outside the gene matches. The CDR3 DNA follows: TGTGCCAGCAGATTCTTAGCGGGAGGTGGCGGGGAGCTGTTTTTT. It is translated as CASRFLAGGGGELFF.

This clonotype was picked up a small number of times. The V and J genes are TRBV11-2 and TRBJ1-2; D might be TRBD1 (5 bases). V lost 4 bases, J lost 6 bases, and 9 bases lay in between. Germline V lookup: CDR1 SGHAT, CDR2 FQNNGV. This CDR3 region has 12 residues. The CDR3 spells CASSSGGHGYTF. CDR3 nucleotides: TGTGCCAGCAGCTCTGGGGGACATGGCTACACCTTC.

CDR3 region: CASSLAPQETQYF. The CDR3 region has the DNA TGTGCCAGCAGCTTAGCTCCCCAAGAGACCCAGTACTTC. The chain carries TRBV11-2 and TRBJ2-5; no clear D gene. This CDR3 is 13 amino acids long. Trimming shortened V by 1 base and J by 1 base, and 4 bases separated the two germline ends. Germline-derived CDR1 and CDR2 are SGHAT and FQNNGV.

In this sample, this clonotype turned up many times. The chain carries TRBV18 and TRBJ1-1; TRBD1 agrees at 8 bases. CDR3 length: 14 amino acids. Germline V lookup: CDR1 KGHSH, CDR2 LQKENI. V shed 6 bases, J shed 4 bases, and the junction held 7 bases outside the gene matches. The chain's CDR3 is CASSRDTGGTEAFF. In DNA form, the CDR3 reads TGTGCCAGCTCGCGGGATACAGGGGGCACTGAAGCTTTCTTT.

This clonotype was detected many times. The DNA for the CDR3 is TGTGCCAGCAGCCCTACAGGGGGCGAGGAGACCCAGTACTTC. Its translation: CASSPTGGEETQYF. The chain joins TRBV7-3 to TRBJ2-5, with 9 nucleotides matching TRBD1. CDR1 SGHTA and CDR2 FQGTGA come from the germline V gene. Germline trimming cut 5 bases from V and 5 bases from J; bases unmatched to any gene: 6. The CDR3 contains 14 residues.

This clonotype was counted a few times. This chain links TRBV28 with TRBJ1-2; weak D call: TRBD1 (6 bases). This CDR3 has 14 residues. Germline V gene lookup returns CDR1 MDHEN and CDR2 SYDVKM. V lost 3 bases to trimming and J lost 4 bases, with 12 bases between them. CDR3 sequence (DNA): TGTGCCAGCAGTTTCCCGGACAGTTCCTATGGCTACACCTTC. Encoded protein: CASSFPDSSYGYTF.

This clonotype has more than one count but fewer than ten. This chain uses TRBV14 with TRBJ1-1; 8 bases align to TRBD1. The CDR3 runs 18 residues. The V and J ends lost 0 bases and 0 bases, in that order; junction bases with no gene match: 9. The V gene's germline CDR1 is SGHDN and CDR2 FVKESK. CDR3 DNA sequence: TGTGCCAGCAGCCAAGAGAGGGCCCCGGGACAGGTGAACACTGAAGCTTTCTTT. Translation gives CASSQERAPGQVNTEAFF.

There are a few counts of this clonotype. The chain uses TRBV29-1 and TRBJ1-1, with D unresolved. V was cut by 4 bases and J by 5 bases, with 11 bases left in between. The CDR3 length is 12 residues. The germline V gene has CDR1 SQVTM and CDR2 ANQGSEA. CDR3 bases: TGCAGCGTTGGAATAGCCGGGACTGAAGCTTTCTTT. Its translation is CSVGIAGTEAFF. Full variable domain (outside the CDR3, taken from reference TRBV29-1 and TRBJ1-1): SAVISQKPSRDICQRGTSLTIQCQVDSQVTMMFWYRQQPGQSLTLIATANQGSEATYESGFVIDKFPISRPNLTFSTLTVSNMSPEDSSIYLCSVGIAGTEAFFGQGTRLTVV.

This clonotype was counted a few times. V and J are TRBV2 and TRBJ1-5; D call uncertain. V was pared by 5 bases and J by 11 bases, with 13 bases between. Looked up from germline, CDR1 is SNHLY and CDR2 is FYNNEI. The CDR3 totals 12 residues. CDR3: CASSLLGPAQHF. The CDR3 nucleotides are TGTGCCAGCAGTCTTTTAGGTCCGGCCCAGCATTTT.

This clonotype came up a few times. The chain has TRBV5-8 and TRBJ2-1; D unresolved. The CDR3 spans 15 residues. Deletions cut 4 bases from V and 0 bases from J, with 11 bases between. Germline V gene lookup returns CDR1 SGHTS and CDR2 YDEGEE. The CDR3 nucleotides read TGTGCCAGCAGCAAAACAGACCGCTCCTACAATGAGCAGTTCTTC. Protein product: CASSKTDRSYNEQFF.

This sequence joins TRBV11-2 and TRBJ2-3; 8 bases fit TRBD1. The CDR3 is 17 residues long. The V segment lost 7 bases and the J segment 5 bases; nucleotides outside the gene matches: 17. Germline V gene lookup returns CDR1 SGHAT and CDR2 FQNNGV. The CDR3 spells CASTSKLAGGVVDTQYF. CDR3 in DNA: TGTGCCAGCACCTCCAAGTTGGCAGGGGGCGTGGTAGATACGCAGTATTTT.

The chain is built from TRBV12-5 and TRBJ2-5, with D unresolved. Germline lookup yields CDR1 LGHNT and CDR2 FRNRAP. This CDR3 spans 12 amino acids. V gave up 1 base and J gave up 4 bases, with 4 bases separating them. The CDR3 nucleotides are TGTGCTAGTGGTTTGGGAAGAGAGACCCAGTACTTC. It is translated as CASGLGRETQYF. Full variable domain (remainder filled in from reference TRBV12-5 and TRBJ2-5): DARVTQTPRHKVTEMGQEVTMRCQPILGHNTVFWYRQTMMQGLELLAYFRNRAPLDDSGMPKDRFSAEMPDATLATLKIQPSEPRDSAVYFCASGLGRETQYFGPGTRLLVL.

The V and J genes are TRBV10-3 and TRBJ2-7; D not certain. V was shortened by 6 bases and J by 5 bases, with 8 bases between the two germline ends. The CDR3 is 11 amino acids. Germline lookup yields CDR1 ENHRY and CDR2 SYGVKD. The CDR3 protein is CAISAKDEQYF. CDR3 sequence (DNA): TGTGCCATCAGCGCGAAGGACGAGCAGTACTTC.

The chain recombines TRBV11-3 with TRBJ2-5; no definite D call. Germline assignment: CDR1 SGHNT and CDR2 YENEEA. V dropped 5 bases and J dropped 2 bases, with 12 bases sitting between them. The CDR3 runs 14 residues. The CDR3 DNA reads TGTGCCAGCAGCCTACGACATCTTCAAGAGACCCAGTACTTC. Amino acid sequence: CASSLRHLQETQYF. Drawing the rest from reference TRBV11-3 and TRBJ2-5, the complete variable domain is EAGVVQSPRYKIIEKKQPVAFWCNPISGHNTLYWYLQNLGQGPELLIRYENEEAVDDSQLPKDRFSAERLKGVDSTLKIQPAELGDSAVYLCASSLRHLQETQYFGPGTRLLVL.

This clonotype was picked up a small number of times. The chain combines TRBV12-3 or TRBV12-4 with TRBJ2-3, with no clear D. The CDR3 has 12 amino acids. Trimming stripped 6 bases from V and 5 bases from J, with 9 bases between. In DNA form, the CDR3 reads TGTGCCAGCAGACAACACAGAGATACGCAGTATTTT. As protein: CASRQHRDTQYF.

The chain links TRBV5-1 to TRBJ1-6; D is uncertain. Germline V gives CDR1 SGHRS, CDR2 YFSETQ. Trimming pared 3 bases from V and 0 bases from J, leaving 7 bases between. The CDR3 has 15 amino acids. The DNA of the CDR3 is TGCGCCAGCAGCTCAGAAAGCTCCTATAATTCACCCCTCCACTTT. It yields the protein CASSSESSYNSPLHF.

This clonotype was counted at least ten times. The V and J genes are TRBV5-1 and TRBJ2-3; D gene ambiguous. Germline V gives CDR1 SGHRS, CDR2 YFSETQ. CDR3 size: 14 residues. Trimming shortened V by 0 bases and J by 2 bases, and 7 bases separated the two germline ends. This CDR3 reads CASSLGVSTDTQYF. CDR3 nucleotides: TGCGCCAGCAGCTTGGGAGTCTCCACAGATACGCAGTATTTT.

The CDR3 DNA reads as TGTGCCAGCAGTTTCCAGGGGGAGGCACAGCCCCAGCATTTT. It translates to CASSFQGEAQPQHF. This chain links TRBV27 with TRBJ1-5; TRBD1 aligns across 7 bases. Germline loops: CDR1 MNHEY, CDR2 SMNVEV (reference sequence). This CDR3 is 14 amino acids long. Losses at the gene ends were 3 bases for V and 7 bases for J; bases not matched to a gene: 6.

This clonotype occurred a few times. The chain is built from TRBV12-3 or TRBV12-4 and TRBJ1-2; the D is unclear. V was clipped by 6 bases and J by 8 bases, with 16 bases between them. CDR3 length: 13 amino acids. This CDR3 reads CASSSGPHRGYTF. The DNA for the CDR3 is TGTGCCAGCAGCTCCGGCCCTCATAGGGGCTACACCTTC.